This passage covers 31 T cell receptor beta chains from one sample sequenced in a study of human T cells and chemical hapten exposure. TCRdb analysed the RACE reads with MiXCR anew, one entry per CDR3 protein. The data show more than 80,000 distinct CDR3 sequences, with 8% to 13% seen just once and approximately 4.7% held by the top ten. Time point in this sample: patch test 2, 6 weeks after DPC sensitization. Treatment meaning: therapeutic diphenylcyclopropenone sensitization with weekly scalp DPC. This material consisted of whole blood, taken in connection with sensitization to the hapten diphenylcyclopropenone (DPC). These receptors came from a woman between 50 and 59 years old with alopecia areata. Some clones in this sample may be carry-over from other donors' samples.

This clonotype has just a few counts. The chain combines TRBV7-2 with TRBJ2-5; 10 nucleotides align to TRBD1. The CDR3 has 14 amino acids. With 3 bases clipped from V and 5 bases from J, the junction kept 3 bases outside the gene matches. Germline CDR1 is SGHTA and CDR2 is FQGNSA. Written as DNA, the CDR3 is TGTGCCAGCAGCTTGGGACAGGGGTCCGAGACCCAGTACTTC. This gives the protein CASSLGQGSETQYF.

At least ten counts were recorded for this clonotype. The CDR3: CSASWGSQETQYF. In DNA form, the CDR3 reads TGCAGTGCTAGTTGGGGGTCCCAAGAGACCCAGTACTTC. V is TRBV20-1 and J is TRBJ2-5; either TRBD1 or TRBD2 may supply D (5 bases each). Germline loops: CDR1 DFQATT, CDR2 SNEGSKA (reference sequence). CDR3 size: 13 residues. Trimming removed 3 bases from V and 1 base from J, with 9 bases in between.

At least ten counts were recorded for this clonotype. This chain links TRBV30 with TRBJ1-5, with unresolved D. V was pared by 4 bases and J by 2 bases, with 9 bases between. Germline-derived CDR1 and CDR2 are GTSNPN and SVGIG (reference sequence). This CDR3 has 13 amino acids. The CDR3 nucleotides are TGTGCCTGGACACCACGGGGCAATCAGCCCCAGCATTTT. As protein: CAWTPRGNQPQHF.

This clonotype came up many times. The J gene is TRBJ1-5, the V gene TRBV9, with 7 positions matching TRBD1. The CDR3 sequence is 16 residues long. Germline lookup yields CDR1 SGDLS and CDR2 YYNGEE. The V and J ends lost 4 bases and 0 bases, in that order; junction bases with no gene match: 7. The CDR3 coding sequence is TGTGCCAGCAGCCCCGGGACAGCAAATAGCAATCAGCCCCAGCATTTT. Translation gives CASSPGTANSNQPQHF. Full variable domain (remainder filled in from reference TRBV9 and TRBJ1-5): DSGVTQTPKHLITATGQRVTLRCSPRSGDLSVYWYQQSLDQGLQFLIQYYNGEERAKGNILERFSAQQFPDLHSELNLSSLELGDSALYFCASSPGTANSNQPQHFGDGTRLSIL.

As DNA, the CDR3 is TGCAGTGCTCCCGACAGGGCAAGCACAGATACGCAGTATTTT. Its protein is CSAPDRASTDTQYF. The rearrangement joins TRBV20-1 to TRBJ2-3; 7 nucleotides match TRBD1. Germline V gives CDR1 DFQATT, CDR2 SNEGSKA (reference sequence). V shed 5 bases and J 0 bases; nucleotides not matched to a gene: 5. CDR3 length: 14 amino acids.

Comments on this clonotype: Germline and junction disagree at one end, which may indicate a read error. V is TRBV7-8 and J is TRBJ1-5, with 9 nucleotides matching TRBD1. Germline CDR1 SGHVS, CDR2 FQNEAQ. CDR3 length: 16 amino acids. The CDR3 reads CASSGQGSTSNQSQHF. The CDR3 DNA sequence: TGTGCCAGCAGCGGACAGGGGTCTACGAGCAATCAGTCCCAGCATTTT. The variable domain in full, completed from reference TRBV7-8 and TRBJ1-5, reads GAGVSQSPRYKVAKRGQDVALRCDPISGHVSLFWYQQALGQGPEFLTYFQNEAQLDKSGLPSDRFFAERPEGSVSTLKIQRTQQEDSAVYLCASSGQGSTSNQSQHFGDGTRLSIL.

This clonotype was picked up many times. This chain connects TRBV27 to TRBJ2-2; no clear D gene. This CDR3 region has 13 residues. In germline, CDR1 is MNHEY, CDR2 SMNVEV (reference sequence). Deletions cut 4 bases from V and 0 bases from J, with 3 bases between. CDR3 residues: CASSYSNTGELFF. The CDR3 nucleotides are TGTGCCAGCAGTTACTCGAACACCGGGGAGCTGTTTTTT.

There are a few counts of this clonotype. The chain uses TRBV6-2 or TRBV6-3 and TRBJ2-2; 12 positions agree with TRBD2. The CDR3 totals 18 residues. With V trimmed by 8 bases and J by 0 bases, 10 bases remained unmatched. CDR1 and CDR2 (germline): MNHEY, SVGEGT. The DNA for the CDR3 is TGTGCCAGCCGAGGGGGGACTAGCGGGCGAACGAACACCGGGGAGCTGTTTTTT. This gives the protein CASRGGTSGRTNTGELFF.

The chain carries TRBV29-1 and TRBJ1-2; D unclear. The CDR3 contains 15 residues. With 0 bases removed from V and 0 bases from J, the gap between germline ends came to 11 bases. Germline values: CDR1 SQVTM, CDR2 ANQGSEA. The CDR3 loop reads CSVEDRGLANYGYTF. In DNA form, the CDR3 reads TGCAGCGTTGAAGATCGCGGGTTAGCTAACTATGGCTACACCTTC.

Many counts were recorded for this clonotype. The chain is built from TRBV5-1 and TRBJ2-2; TRBD2 agrees at 7 bases. The V and J ends lost 3 bases and 4 bases, in that order; junction bases with no gene match: 9. Germline V gives CDR1 SGHRS, CDR2 YFSETQ. The CDR3 contains 16 residues. The CDR3 nucleotides are TGCGCCAGCAGCTGGGACCCGGGACTAACCACCGGGGAGCTGTTTTTT. Its protein is CASSWDPGLTTGELFF.

This clonotype has at least ten counts. This chain connects TRBV19 to TRBJ2-3; the match to TRBD2 covers 7 bases. In germline, CDR1 is LNHDA, CDR2 SQIVND (reference sequence). V lost 5 bases to trimming and J lost 0 bases; unmatched junction nucleotides: 2. CDR3 length equals 14 residues. CDR3 sequence (DNA): TGTGCCAGTAGTCTTAGCGGGAGCACAGATACGCAGTATTTT. Residues: CASSLSGSTDTQYF.

This clonotype was seen ten or more times. The chain uses TRBV5-5 and TRBJ2-5; 9 nucleotides line up with TRBD1. CDR1 and CDR2 from the germline V gene are SGHKS and YYEKEE (reference sequence). Germline trimming cut 2 bases from V and 5 bases from J; bases unmatched to any gene: 7. The CDR3 covers 15 residues. CDR3 protein: CASSLTGGPLETQYF. The CDR3 nucleotides read TGTGCCAGCAGCTTAACAGGGGGCCCCCTGGAGACCCAGTACTTC.

This clonotype was picked up a small number of times. The V call is TRBV29-1, the J call TRBJ1-2; possible D gene TRBD1, 5 bases. The CDR3 has 11 residues. The V gene lost 4 bases and the J gene lost 5 bases, with 8 bases spanning the gap. Germline loops: CDR1 SQVTM, CDR2 ANQGSEA. CDR3 nucleotides: TGCAGCGTTGTACAGGAATATGGCTACACCTTC. This codes for CSVVQEYGYTF.

This clonotype was seen only a few times. The CDR3 DNA reads TGCAGTGCTAGAGTAGGACAGGGGGCCCTCCAGCCCCAGCATTTT. Its protein product is CSARVGQGALQPQHF. The chain links TRBV20-1 to TRBJ1-5, with 11 nucleotides matching TRBD1. The length of the CDR3 is 15 residues. Germline trimming cut 1 base from V and 7 bases from J; bases unmatched to any gene: 6. In germline, CDR1 is DFQATT, CDR2 SNEGSKA (reference sequence).

The rearrangement uses TRBV18 and TRBJ2-5; no clear D gene. The germline V and J ends were trimmed by 5 bases and 1 base, with 14 bases remaining between them. The germline CDR1 and CDR2 sequences are KGHSH and LQKENI. This CDR3 is 15 amino acids long. The CDR3, as DNA: TGTGCCAGCTCAACTGACATTTGGTCCCAAGAGACCCAGTACTTC. As protein: CASSTDIWSQETQYF.

The CDR3 DNA sequence: TGTGCCAGCAGTCCGTCTAGCCCCTCGAACACCGGGGAGCTGTTTTTT. Its translation is CASSPSSPSNTGELFF. The chain has TRBV12-3 or TRBV12-4 and TRBJ2-2; D is possibly TRBD2 (5 bases). CDR3 length equals 16 residues. V lost 5 bases to trimming and J lost 0 bases, with 13 bases between them.

In its sample, this clonotype was seen many times. V is TRBV7-9 and J is TRBJ2-3; D remains unclear. Trimming left V 1 base short and J 3 bases short, with 8 bases between. The CDR3 length is 14 residues. Germline lookup yields CDR1 SEHNR and CDR2 FQNEAQ (reference sequence). The CDR3 coding sequence is TGTGCCAGCAGCTTAGACGGGTTGACAGATACGCAGTATTTT. This sequence encodes CASSLDGLTDTQYF.

This clonotype was seen more than once but under ten times. This chain's CDR3 is CSAREYSYGYTF. CDR3 nucleotide sequence: TGCAGTGCTAGAGAATACAGCTATGGCTACACCTTC. This rearrangement joins TRBV20-1 to TRBJ1-2; the D is unclear. The CDR3 contains 12 residues. V was clipped by 0 bases and J by 4 bases, with 6 bases between them. Germline V lookup: CDR1 DFQATT, CDR2 SNEGSKA (reference sequence).

This clonotype was recorded at least ten times. The rearrangement uses TRBV29-1 and TRBJ1-2; TRBD1 matches 7 bases. V dropped 2 bases and J dropped 7; count of bases not matched to a gene: 1. The CDR3 runs to 11 residues. The germline V gene has CDR1 SQVTM and CDR2 ANQGSEA. The CDR3 DNA follows: TGCAGCGTTGAACGACAGGGTGGCTACACCTTC. This sequence encodes CSVERQGGYTF.

The chain recombines TRBV3-1 with TRBJ2-7, with 12 bases fitting TRBD2. The CDR3 is 14 amino acids. V lost 4 bases and J lost 7; bases outside the gene matches: 5. Germline loops: CDR1 LGHDT, CDR2 YNNKEL (reference sequence). The CDR3 DNA follows: TGTGCCAGCAGCCCTAGCGGGAGGGCGAGGGAGCAGTACTTC. It translates to CASSPSGRAREQYF.

The chain has TRBV29-1 and TRBJ2-1; no reliable D call. The CDR3 has 13 amino acids. V lost 4 bases and J lost 5, with 12 bases in between. Germline values: CDR1 SQVTM, CDR2 ANQGSEA. Here the CDR3 reads CSVGGRGDNEQFF. CDR3 coding DNA: TGCAGCGTTGGTGGGCGTGGGGACAATGAGCAGTTCTTC.

This clonotype was detected ten times or more. The rearrangement links TRBV7-2 to TRBJ2-7; TRBD2 aligns across 13 bases. This CDR3 is built from 17 residues. Germline assignment: CDR1 SGHTA and CDR2 FQGNSA. The V gene end was trimmed by 2 bases and the J gene end by 2 bases; junction bases not matched to a gene: 6. CDR3 bases: TGTGCCAGCAGCTTATTACTAGCGGGAGGGTCCCCCTACGAGCAGTACTTC. This translates into CASSLLLAGGSPYEQYF.

This clonotype was counted many times. The chain carries TRBV12-3 or TRBV12-4 and TRBJ2-3, with D tentatively TRBD2 (5 bases). The CDR3 contains 13 residues. Trimming took 3 bases from V and 6 from J, leaving 10 bases between them. The DNA for the CDR3 is TGTGCCAGCAGTTTTGAGGAGCGGGATACGCAGTATTTT. Its protein is CASSFEERDTQYF.

This clonotype was seen many times. V usage is TRBV11-2 and J usage is TRBJ2-3; no firm D call. This CDR3 has 17 residues. V gave up 0 bases and J gave up 2 bases, with 15 bases separating them. The V gene's germline CDR1 is SGHAT and CDR2 FQNNGV. The CDR3 region has the DNA TGTGCCAGCAGCTTAGACCAACTATCTAGACCCACAGATACGCAGTATTTT. Amino acid sequence: CASSLDQLSRPTDTQYF.

About this clonotype: One end of the junction fails to match germline, which may point to a read error. J is TRBJ2-7 and V is TRBV28, with 8 bases identical to TRBD2. This CDR3 has 14 amino acids. The germline CDR1 and CDR2 sequences are MDHEN and SYDVKM. The CDR3 sequence is CASSSGAGESKTLF. CDR3 bases: TGTGCCAGCAGTTCTGGAGCGGGAGAAAGTAAGACCCTCTTC.

Many counts were recorded for this clonotype. The V gene is TRBV20-1, the J gene TRBJ1-1; 7 bases map to TRBD1. V trimming: 5 bases; J trimming: 7 bases; junction bases outside the gene matches: 10. The CDR3 covers 13 residues. Germline V gene lookup returns CDR1 DFQATT and CDR2 SNEGSKA (reference sequence). CDR3 sequence: CSASHRGADEAFF. The CDR3 region has the DNA TGCAGTGCTTCCCACAGGGGCGCCGATGAAGCTTTCTTT.

A few counts support this clonotype. This chain connects TRBV20-1 to TRBJ2-4; 8 bases are a match to TRBD2. Looked up from germline, CDR1 is DFQATT and CDR2 is SNEGSKA (reference sequence). CDR3 length equals 13 residues. J gave up 1 base and V 6 bases, and 2 bases lay outside the gene matches. CDR3 in DNA: TGCAGTGCGGAGCGGGAGGCCAAAAACATTCAGTACTTC. Encoded protein: CSAEREAKNIQYF.

This clonotype was counted ten times or more. The chain joins TRBV6-4 to TRBJ2-1, with TRBD1 matching over 7 bases. Germline assignment: CDR1 MRHNA and CDR2 SNTAGT. The CDR3 runs to 14 residues. V shed 8 bases, J shed 4 bases, and the junction held 8 bases outside the gene matches. The DNA for the CDR3 is TGTGCCAGCGCCCCGGGACAGAATTACAATGAGCAGTTCTTC. It is translated as CASAPGQNYNEQFF.

This clonotype was seen a few times. V usage is TRBV27 and J usage is TRBJ2-2; 7 positions match TRBD1. J gave up 4 bases and V 5 bases, and 4 bases lay outside the gene matches. There are 14 residues in the CDR3. Germline V gene lookup returns CDR1 MNHEY and CDR2 SMNVEV (reference sequence). CDR3 residues: CASSPGQITGELFF. CDR3 nucleotide sequence: TGTGCCAGCAGTCCGGGACAGATCACCGGGGAGCTGTTTTTT.

This clonotype has at least ten counts. This chain links TRBV3-1 with TRBJ2-2, with unresolved D. There are 11 residues in the CDR3. Germline CDR1 and CDR2: LGHDT and YNNKEL (reference sequence). Trimming took 6 bases from V and 8 from J, leaving 7 bases between them. The CDR3 reads CASSELGELFF. The CDR3 DNA follows: TGTGCCAGCAGTGAACTAGGGGAGCTGTTTTTT.

This clonotype has ten or more counts. V and J are TRBV7-2 and TRBJ2-5, with D possibly being TRBD2 (6 bases). CDR3 length: 17 amino acids. The V and J ends lost 6 bases and 0 bases respectively, with 20 bases between them. Germline V gene sequence: CDR1 SGHTA, CDR2 FQGNSA. CDR3 in amino acids: CASSMPRDSPYQETQYF. CDR3 DNA sequence: TGTGCCAGCAGTATGCCCCGGGACTCCCCGTACCAAGAGACCCAGTACTTC.